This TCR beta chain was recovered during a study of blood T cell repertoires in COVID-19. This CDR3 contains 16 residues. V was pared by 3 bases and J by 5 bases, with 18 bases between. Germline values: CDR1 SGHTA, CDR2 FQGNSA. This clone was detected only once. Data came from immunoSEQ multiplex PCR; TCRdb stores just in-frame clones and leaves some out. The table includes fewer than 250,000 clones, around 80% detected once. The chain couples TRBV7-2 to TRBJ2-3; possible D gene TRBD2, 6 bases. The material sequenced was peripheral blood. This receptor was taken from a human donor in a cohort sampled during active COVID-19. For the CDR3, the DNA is TGTGCCAGCAGCTTGTTCTCGGCGGGGACCGGAGATACGCAGTATTTT. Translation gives CASSLFSAGTGDTQYF.